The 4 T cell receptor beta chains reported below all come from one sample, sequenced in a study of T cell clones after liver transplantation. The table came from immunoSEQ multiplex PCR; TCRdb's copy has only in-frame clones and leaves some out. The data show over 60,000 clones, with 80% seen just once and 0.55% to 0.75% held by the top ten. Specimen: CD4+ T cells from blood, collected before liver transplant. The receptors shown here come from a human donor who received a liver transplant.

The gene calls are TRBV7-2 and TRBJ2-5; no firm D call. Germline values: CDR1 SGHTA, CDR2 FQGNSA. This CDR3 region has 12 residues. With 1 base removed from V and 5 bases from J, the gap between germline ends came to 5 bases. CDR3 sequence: CASSLVGETQYF. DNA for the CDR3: TGTGCCAGCAGCTTAGTAGGGGAGACCCAGTACTTC.

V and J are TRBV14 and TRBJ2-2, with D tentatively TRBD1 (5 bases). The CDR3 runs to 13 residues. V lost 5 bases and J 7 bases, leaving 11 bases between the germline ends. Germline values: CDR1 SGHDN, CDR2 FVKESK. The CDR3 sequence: CASSSRQFGELFF. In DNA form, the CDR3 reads TGTGCCAGCAGCTCCCGACAGTTCGGGGAGCTGTTTTTT. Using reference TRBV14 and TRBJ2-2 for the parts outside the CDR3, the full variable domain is EAGVTQFPSHSVIEKGQTVTLRCDPISGHDNLYWYRRVMGKEIKFLLHFVKESKQDESGMPNNRFLAERTGGTYSTLKVQPAELEDSGVYFCASSSRQFGELFFGEGSRLTVL.

The CDR3 loop is CASSDRPPYEQYF. CDR3 coding DNA: TGTGCCAGCAGTGACAGGCCTCCTTACGAGCAGTACTTC. V is TRBV28 and J is TRBJ2-7; D might be TRBD1 (6 bases). Trimming pared 5 bases from V and 4 bases from J, leaving 12 bases between. The V gene's germline CDR1 is MDHEN and CDR2 SYDVKM. This CDR3 is 13 amino acids long.

CDR3 region: CASSLARGGSEQYF. DNA for the CDR3: TGCGCCAGCAGCTTGGCAAGAGGGGGCTCCGAGCAGTACTTC. The gene calls are TRBV5-1 and TRBJ2-7; 7 nucleotides line up with TRBD1. Looked up from germline, CDR1 is SGHRS and CDR2 is YFSETQ. V shed 0 bases and J 6 bases; nucleotides not matched to a gene: 6. The CDR3 length is 14 residues.